These 24 T cell receptor beta chains originate from one sample sequenced in a study of PD-1 and CTLA-4 blockade in melanoma. Clones were sequenced by immunoSEQ multiplex PCR, and TCRdb holds only the in-frame ones, with some missing. The sample carries around 11,000 clones, roughly four fifths recorded once. This specimen was CD8+ T cells from peripheral blood, taken from a patient given anti-PD-1 treatment. The receptors were sampled from a human donor with melanoma.

The V and J genes are TRBV6-1 and TRBJ2-1; TRBD2 aligns across 7 bases. Germline-derived CDR1 and CDR2 are MNHNS and SASEGT. V lost 2 bases and J lost 4; bases outside the gene matches: 5. The CDR3 spans 15 residues. For the CDR3, the DNA is TGTGCCAGCAGTGAAAGCAGCGGGAATTACAATGAGCAGTTCTTC. Translated: CASSESSGNYNEQFF.

CDR3 coding DNA: TGTGCCAGCAGCCTCCCGGGACAGGGGCCTCTTGACGAGCAGTACTTC. Translated, it gives CASSLPGQGPLDEQYF. J is TRBJ2-7 and V is TRBV7-9, with 10 bases matching TRBD1. This CDR3 has 16 amino acids. J gave up 5 bases and V 5 bases, and 12 bases lay outside the gene matches. CDR1 and CDR2 from the germline V gene are SEHNR and FQNEAQ (reference sequence).

This clone was seen more than once but under ten times. CDR3 loop: CASSQVGSGSQETQYF. CDR3 DNA sequence: TGTGCCAGCAGCCAAGTAGGTAGCGGGAGTCAAGAGACCCAGTACTTC. The chain is built from TRBV4-2 and TRBJ2-5; 9 bases align to TRBD2. Per the germline V gene, CDR1 is LGHNA and CDR2 is YNFKEQ. Unmatched junction bases numbered 5, after V lost 1 base and J lost 2 bases. CDR3 size: 16 residues.

The gene calls are TRBV5-8 and TRBJ2-1; 10 bases align to TRBD1. Germline V gene sequence: CDR1 SGHTS, CDR2 YDEGEE. The CDR3 runs 15 residues. Trimming removed 4 bases from V and 5 bases from J; junction bases left unmatched: 6. In nucleotides, the CDR3 is TGTGCCAGCAGCCGCGGGACAGGGGTCCACAATGAGCAGTTCTTC. It specifies CASSRGTGVHNEQFF.

This clone is termed medium-sized. At the DNA level, this CDR3 is encoded by other sequences in the same sample as well. The chain joins TRBV29-1 to TRBJ2-1, with D tentatively TRBD1 or TRBD2 (5 bases each). The CDR3 is 10 residues long. Deletions cut 4 bases from V and 7 bases from J, with 5 bases between. Germline CDR1 SQVTM, CDR2 ANQGSEA. The CDR3 is CSVGGNEQFF. CDR3 nucleotide sequence: TGCAGCGTTGGGGGGAATGAGCAGTTCTTC.

V usage is TRBV19 and J usage is TRBJ2-7, with 7 bases lining up with TRBD1. This CDR3 spans 15 amino acids. J gave up 0 bases and V 5 bases, and 7 bases lay outside the gene matches. Germline V lookup: CDR1 LNHDA, CDR2 SQIVND (reference sequence). For the CDR3, the DNA is TGTGCCAGTAGTTACGGACAGGAGAGCTCCTACGAGCAGTACTTC. This translates into CASSYGQESSYEQYF.

The V gene is TRBV5-1, the J gene TRBJ2-7; D remains unclear. CDR3 length equals 14 residues. The germline V gene encodes CDR1 SGHRS and CDR2 YFSETQ. V was shortened by 0 bases and J by 4 bases, with 11 bases between the two germline ends. The CDR3 loop is CASSLVQATYEQYF. The CDR3 bases are TGCGCCAGCAGCTTGGTTCAGGCCACATACGAGCAGTACTTC.

By proportion, this clone is large. The genes are TRBV7-9 and TRBJ1-1, with 7 bases matching TRBD1. The CDR3 extends over 16 amino acids. The ends lost 5 bases at V and 3 bases at J; junction bases unmatched: 12. Germline V gene data show CDR1 as SEHNR and CDR2 as FQNEAQ (reference sequence). The CDR3 region has the DNA TGTGCCAGCAGCCCCCCACAGGGAACAGGGGACACTGAAGCTTTCTTT. This codes for CASSPPQGTGDTEAFF.

This clone is deemed medium-sized. The chain uses TRBV27 and TRBJ2-3; D gene uncertain. CDR1 and CDR2 (germline): MNHEY, SMNVEV (reference sequence). The CDR3 extends over 15 amino acids. The ends were cut back, 6 bases at V and 6 bases at J, with 19 bases in the middle. CDR3 protein: CASSINGPHEDTQYF. CDR3 bases: TGTGCCAGCAGCATTAACGGGCCGCACGAGGATACGCAGTATTTT.

The chain is built from TRBV7-8 and TRBJ2-7; D may be TRBD2 (5 bases). The CDR3 contains 15 residues. V was shortened by 3 bases and J by 0 bases, with 12 bases between the two germline ends. Germline V CDR1 and CDR2: SGHVS, FQNEAQ. Here the CDR3 reads CASSFRGHSSYEQYF. In DNA form, the CDR3 reads TGTGCCAGCAGCTTTCGAGGGCACAGCTCCTACGAGCAGTACTTC.

This clone was seen a few times. This rearrangement joins TRBV2 to TRBJ1-1; D is unresolved. Germline V gene data show CDR1 as SNHLY and CDR2 as FYNNEI. The V gene lost 5 bases and the J gene lost 1 base, with 8 bases spanning the gap. The CDR3 totals 13 residues. The CDR3 loop reads CASSTLENTEAFF. The CDR3 bases are TGTGCCAGCAGTACCCTAGAGAACACTGAAGCTTTCTTT.

The genes are TRBV7-9 and TRBJ2-7; 7 bases agree with TRBD2. Germline CDR1 and CDR2: SEHNR and FQNEAQ (reference sequence). The CDR3 extends over 11 amino acids. Unmatched junction bases numbered 2, after V lost 5 bases and J lost 7 bases. The CDR3 sequence: CASSLGREQYF. The CDR3 DNA follows: TGTGCCAGCAGCCTCGGGAGGGAGCAGTACTTC.

The chain couples TRBV4-1 to TRBJ2-3; D is possibly TRBD2 (6 bases). CDR1 and CDR2 from the germline V gene are MGHRA and YSYEKL. CDR3 length: 17 amino acids. Trimming cost V 1 base and J 2 bases, with 16 bases left between them. The CDR3 protein is CASSQVGGAGHTDTQYF. The CDR3 DNA reads as TGCGCCAGCAGCCAAGTGGGCGGGGCCGGACACACAGATACGCAGTATTTT.

This clone showed up just a few times. The V gene is TRBV20-1, the J gene TRBJ1-2; no firm D call. CDR1 and CDR2 from the germline V gene are DFQATT and SNEGSKA (reference sequence). This CDR3 spans 14 amino acids. With 3 bases removed from V and 5 bases from J, the gap between germline ends came to 16 bases. The DNA for the CDR3 is TGCAGTGCTAGTATATCATCGGAATCGTATGGCTACACCTTC. The encoded protein is CSASISSESYGYTF.

This rearrangement joins TRBV5-1 to TRBJ2-7, with D tentatively TRBD1 (5 bases). V was pared by 0 bases and J by 3 bases, with 10 bases between. Per the germline V gene, CDR1 is SGHRS and CDR2 is YFSETQ. This CDR3 region has 14 residues. The CDR3 is CASSLEGAYYEQYF. The CDR3, as DNA: TGCGCCAGCAGCTTGGAAGGGGCCTACTACGAGCAGTACTTC.

In its sample, this clone ranks as large. J is TRBJ1-6 and V is TRBV30; a weak D match, TRBD1 (5 bases). Germline CDR1 reads GTSNPN; CDR2 reads SVGIG (reference sequence). This CDR3 contains 14 residues. Trimming shortened V by 3 bases and J by 7 bases, and 13 bases separated the two germline ends. Here the CDR3 reads CAWSQQAGNSPLHF. DNA for the CDR3: TGTGCCTGGAGCCAACAGGCTGGCAATTCACCCCTCCACTTT.

J is TRBJ1-3 and V is TRBV9; D ambiguous. This CDR3 contains 13 residues. The germline V and J ends were trimmed by 3 bases and 4 bases, with 8 bases remaining between them. The V gene's germline CDR1 is SGDLS and CDR2 YYNGEE. DNA of the CDR3: TGTGCCAGCAGCGCAAACTACGGAAACACCATATATTTT. Its translation is CASSANYGNTIYF.

This chain connects TRBV9 to TRBJ2-3; D may be TRBD1 (5 bases). Germline V gene data show CDR1 as SGDLS and CDR2 as YYNGEE. The CDR3 is 16 residues long. V was trimmed by 4 bases and J by 4 bases, leaving 19 bases between them. The CDR3 reads CASSPKTDSGPDTQYF. For the CDR3, the DNA is TGTGCCAGCAGCCCTAAGACAGACTCAGGTCCAGATACGCAGTATTTT. The full variable domain, in which reference TRBV9 and TRBJ2-3 provide the parts outside the CDR3, is DSGVTQTPKHLITATGQRVTLRCSPRSGDLSVYWYQQSLDQGLQFLIQYYNGEERAKGNILERFSAQQFPDLHSELNLSSLELGDSALYFCASSPKTDSGPDTQYFGPGTRLTVL.

This chain connects TRBV10-2 to TRBJ1-5; D gene ambiguous. The V end lost 10 bases, the J end lost 4 bases, and 14 bases lay between the germline ends. The CDR3 length is 13 residues. Looked up from germline, CDR1 is WSHSY and CDR2 is SAAADI. The CDR3 sequence is CATQNVGNQPQHF. CDR3 nucleotide sequence: TGCGCCACCCAAAATGTTGGTAATCAGCCCCAGCATTTT.

As concerns this clone: The same CDR3 is also encoded by other DNA sequences in this sample. The V and J genes are TRBV13 and TRBJ1-1; 8 bases are shared with TRBD1. Germline loops: CDR1 PRHDT, CDR2 FYEKMQ (reference sequence). The CDR3 runs 13 residues. V shed 5 bases, J shed 5 bases, and the junction held 4 bases outside the gene matches. The CDR3, as DNA: TGTGCCAGCAGCAGGACAGGGCGGACTGAAGCTTTCTTT. This translates into CASSRTGRTEAFF. Full variable domain (missing parts from reference TRBV13 and TRBJ1-1): AAGVIQSPRHLIKEKRETATLKCYPIPRHDTVYWYQQGPGQDPQFLISFYEKMQSDKGSIPDRFSAQQFSDYHSELNMSSLELGDSALYFCASSRTGRTEAFFGQGTRLTVV.

The chain recombines TRBV29-1 with TRBJ1-3; 9 bases line up with TRBD1. The CDR3 has 16 residues. Germline assignment: CDR1 SQVTM and CDR2 ANQGSEA. The ends lost 2 bases at V and 5 bases at J; junction bases unmatched: 10. In DNA form, the CDR3 reads TGCAGCGTTGAAACCCCGGACAGGGGCCTTCGAAACACCATATATTTT. This codes for CSVETPDRGLRNTIYF. The full variable domain, with the rest looked up from reference TRBV29-1 and TRBJ1-3, is SAVISQKPSRDICQRGTSLTIQCQVDSQVTMMFWYRQQPGQSLTLIATANQGSEATYESGFVIDKFPISRPNLTFSTLTVSNMSPEDSSIYLCSVETPDRGLRNTIYFGEGSWLTVV.

The chain couples TRBV7-8 to TRBJ2-5, with 7 bases that match TRBD2. J lost 3 bases, V lost 4 bases, and 2 bases had no gene match. Germline CDR1 reads SGHVS; CDR2 reads FQNEAQ. CDR3 size: 13 residues. CDR3 amino acids: CASSSLAEETQYF. The DNA for the CDR3 is TGTGCCAGCAGCTCTCTAGCGGAAGAGACCCAGTACTTC.

This clone was found a few times. The V gene is TRBV6-5, the J gene TRBJ1-1; D possibly corresponds to TRBD1 (6 bases). Trimming took off 6 bases at V and 1 base at J, with 15 bases between the two ends. Germline values: CDR1 MNHEY, CDR2 SVGAGI. The CDR3 has 15 residues. The CDR3: CASRPPTGRNTEAFF. The CDR3 DNA sequence: TGTGCCAGCAGACCACCCACAGGGAGGAACACTGAAGCTTTCTTT.

The rearrangement links TRBV7-8 to TRBJ2-2, with D unresolved. Germline loops: CDR1 SGHVS, CDR2 FQNEAQ. Trimming took off 3 bases at V and 0 bases at J, with 11 bases between the two ends. The CDR3 loop spans 16 amino acids. The CDR3 nucleotides are TGTGCCAGCAGCTTGGTTGGGATCGCGAACACCGGGGAGCTGTTTTTT. Encoded protein: CASSLVGIANTGELFF.